Listed below are T cell receptor beta chains from one sample, sequenced in a study of T-cell memory formation after mild COVID-19. One entry per CDR3 protein, called by TCRdb with MiXCR from the 5' RACE reads. The sample yields around 300,000 distinct CDR3 sequences, roughly an eighth seen once. Sequencing was carried out using PBMCs or a T cell subset sorted from them (not recorded which). These receptor sequences come from a man in his late teens or twenties who had mild COVID-19 (a few samples of this study predate the infection). Cell type and time point are not known. Both conserved end residues are part of each CDR3. D genes are given only for firm matches. Not all rows give a size; the values are once, few, many and, for expanded clones, a class.

cdr3_nt	cdr3_aa	d_call	clone_size	v_call	j_call
TGCGCCAGCAACCCAAGAGATGGGTGGCTGAACACTGAAGCTTTCTTT	CASNPRDGWLNTEAFF	NA	NA	TRBV4-1	TRBJ1-1
TGTGCCACCAGTGACCCGGGCGGGTACCACAATGAGCAGTTCTTC	CATSDPGGYHNEQFF	NA	NA	TRBV24-1	TRBJ2-1
TGTGCCTCCGGACAGGGAGCCAACGATGAGCAGTTCTTC	CASGQGANDEQFF	TRBD1	few	TRBV18	TRBJ2-1
TGTGCCATCAGTGACGGGGGACGTCCCGGTGAGCAGTTCTTC	CAISDGGRPGEQFF	NA	few	TRBV10-3	TRBJ2-1
TGTGCCAGCAGCCCAGAGGTTCGGAGTGGAGAGACCCAGTACTTC	CASSPEVRSGETQYF	NA	few	TRBV5-8	TRBJ2-5
TGCAGCGTTGCTCTAGCGGAAAGCTCCTACAATGAGCAGTTCTTC	CSVALAESSYNEQFF	TRBD2	few	TRBV29-1	TRBJ2-1
TGTGCCAGCAGCTTAGTCGGGGGCGCCGAATTCAGTGAAGCTTTCTTT	CASSLVGGAEFSEAFF	NA	NA	TRBV7-3	TRBJ1-1
TGTGCCAGCAGCCTCCGCGAAACAGGGTTCCTGGAAAAACTGTTTTTT	CASSLRETGFLEKLFF	NA	few	TRBV7-9	TRBJ1-4
TGTGCCAGCAGCTTCGACAGGGCAGAGTATTTT	CASSFDRAEYF	TRBD1	once	TRBV5-6	TRBJ2-3
TGCGCCAGCAGCTTACAGGGGCAACAAGATACGCAGTATTTT	CASSLQGQQDTQYF	TRBD1	few	TRBV5-1	TRBJ2-3
TGTGCCAGCATCCCTAGCGGGGGGCGCGTGAACACTGAAGCTTTCTTT	CASIPSGGRVNTEAFF	NA	many	TRBV6-2/TRBV6-3	TRBJ1-1
TGTGCCAGCAGCTGGGACAGGGTGAATGAGCAGTTCTTC	CASSWDRVNEQFF	TRBD1	few	TRBV7-2	TRBJ2-1
TGTGCCAGCAGCCTTAGCTCCTCCGGAGTCTACGAGCAGTACTTC	CASSLSSSGVYEQYF	NA	many	TRBV4-2	TRBJ2-7
TGTGCCAGCAGTTACGATAAACCGGGACAGGACTACGAGCAGTACTTC	CASSYDKPGQDYEQYF	TRBD1	few	TRBV6-5	TRBJ2-7
TGTGCTAGTGTTTATGGAGGCCTCTCGAGCGAGCAGTACTTC	CASVYGGLSSEQYF	NA	NA	TRBV12-5	TRBJ2-7